This TCR beta chain is from a study of T cells in tuberculosis. Turning to the study itself: T cells were selected with CD1B tetramers loaded with glucose monomycolate. Study-wide results and caveats: GMM-specific TCRs were nearer to active tuberculosis alpha repertoires, suggesting expansion. Samples were chosen by availability of cryopreserved specimens.

In regard to this clone: Its antigen remains unidentified.

At study entry, adolescents had tuberculin skin tests and IGRA screening. The germline CDR1 and CDR2 sequences are GTSNPN and SVGIG (reference sequence). The CDR3 has 15 amino acids. The trim removed 3 bases at V and 4 bases at J, leaving 6 bases unmatched. Assay: immunoSEQ multiplex PCR; the TCRdb copy retains only in-frame clones and omits some. The sample has tens of thousands of clones, almost 95% seen once. The sequenced sample consisted of PBMCs. The TCR sequence derives from a donor between 10 and 35 years old with latent tuberculosis or without tuberculosis infection. Some clones in this sample may be carry-over from other donors' samples. V and J are TRBV30 and TRBJ1-1; the match to TRBD1 covers 12 bases. DNA of the CDR3: TGTGCCTGGAGCCCCCGGGACAGGGGGCTCACTGAAGCTTTCTTT. This gives the protein CAWSPRDRGLTEAFF.